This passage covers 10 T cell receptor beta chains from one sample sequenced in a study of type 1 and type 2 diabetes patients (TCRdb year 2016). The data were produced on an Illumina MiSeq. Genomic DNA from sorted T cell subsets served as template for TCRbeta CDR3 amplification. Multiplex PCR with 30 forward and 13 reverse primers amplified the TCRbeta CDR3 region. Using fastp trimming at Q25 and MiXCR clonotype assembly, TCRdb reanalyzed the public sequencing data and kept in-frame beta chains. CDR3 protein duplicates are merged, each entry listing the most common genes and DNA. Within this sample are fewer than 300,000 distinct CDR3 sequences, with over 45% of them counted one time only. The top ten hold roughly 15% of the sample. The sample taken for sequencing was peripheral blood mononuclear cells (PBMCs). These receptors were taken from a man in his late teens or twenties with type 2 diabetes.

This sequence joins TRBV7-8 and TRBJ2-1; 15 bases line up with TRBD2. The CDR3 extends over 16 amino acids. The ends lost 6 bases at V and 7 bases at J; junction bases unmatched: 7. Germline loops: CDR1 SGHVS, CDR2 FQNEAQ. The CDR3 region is CASSSGLAGGRNEQFF. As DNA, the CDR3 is TGTGCCAGCAGTTCGGGACTAGCGGGAGGAAGGAATGAGCAGTTCTTC.

The CDR3 DNA reads TGTGCCAGCAGCCAGGGACTTACTAATGAAAAACTGTTTTTT. This sequence encodes CASSQGLTNEKLFF. This sequence joins TRBV7-6 and TRBJ1-4; a weak D match, TRBD1 (5 bases). The germline V and J ends were trimmed by 5 bases and 2 bases, with 9 bases remaining between them. The CDR3 has 14 amino acids. The V gene's germline CDR1 is SGHVS and CDR2 FNYEAQ.

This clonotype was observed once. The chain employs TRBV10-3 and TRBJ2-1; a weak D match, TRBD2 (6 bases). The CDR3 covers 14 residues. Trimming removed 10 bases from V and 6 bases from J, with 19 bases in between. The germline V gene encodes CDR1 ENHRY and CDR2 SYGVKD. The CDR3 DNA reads TGTGCCACGGCGGCCCGACTAGAGATCAATGAGCAGTTCTTC. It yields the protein CATAARLEINEQFF.

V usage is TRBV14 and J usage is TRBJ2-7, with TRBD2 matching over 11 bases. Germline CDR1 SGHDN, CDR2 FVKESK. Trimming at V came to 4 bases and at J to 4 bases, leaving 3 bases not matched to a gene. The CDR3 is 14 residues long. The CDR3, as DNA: TGTGCCAGCAGCCCGGGACTAGCGGCATACGAGCAGTACTTC. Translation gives CASSPGLAAYEQYF.

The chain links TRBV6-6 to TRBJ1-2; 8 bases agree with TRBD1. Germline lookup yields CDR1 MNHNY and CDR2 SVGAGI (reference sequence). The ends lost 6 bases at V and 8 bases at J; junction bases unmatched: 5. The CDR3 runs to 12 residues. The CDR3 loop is CASRGTGWGYTF. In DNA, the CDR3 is TGTGCCAGCAGAGGGACAGGCTGGGGCTACACCTTC.

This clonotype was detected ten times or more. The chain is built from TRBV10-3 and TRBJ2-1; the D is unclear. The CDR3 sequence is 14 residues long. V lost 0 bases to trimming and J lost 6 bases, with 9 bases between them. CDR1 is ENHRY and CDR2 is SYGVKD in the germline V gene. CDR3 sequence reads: CAISESLGRNEQFF. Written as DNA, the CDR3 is TGTGCCATCAGTGAGTCGTTAGGACGCAATGAGCAGTTCTTC.

DNA of the CDR3: TGTGCCAGCAGTTTAAGCGGGTCCGAGGTACAGACCCAGTACTTC. Encoded protein: CASSLSGSEVQTQYF. The gene calls are TRBV28 and TRBJ2-5, with D tentatively TRBD2 (6 bases). In germline, CDR1 is MDHEN, CDR2 SYDVKM. Deletions cut 2 bases from V and 6 bases from J, with 16 bases between. The CDR3 is made up of 15 amino acids.

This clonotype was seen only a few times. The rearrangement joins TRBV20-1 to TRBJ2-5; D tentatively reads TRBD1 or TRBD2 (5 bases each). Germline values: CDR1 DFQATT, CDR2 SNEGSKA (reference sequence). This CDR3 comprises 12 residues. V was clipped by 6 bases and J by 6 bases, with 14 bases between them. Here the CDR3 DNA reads TGCAGTGCCAGGGACCAAAGTAAGACCCAGTACTTC. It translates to CSARDQSKTQYF.

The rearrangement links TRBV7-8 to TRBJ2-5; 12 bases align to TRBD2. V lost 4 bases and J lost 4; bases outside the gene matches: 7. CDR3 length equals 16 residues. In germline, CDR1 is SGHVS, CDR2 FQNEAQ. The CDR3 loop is CASSCRGLAGPETQYF. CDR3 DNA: TGTGCCAGCAGCTGCCGAGGACTAGCGGGACCAGAGACCCAGTACTTC.

CDR3 DNA: TGTGCCAGCAGTGAACAGTGGGGCGCTGAAGCTTTCTTT. Translated, it gives CASSEQWGAEAFF. The J gene is TRBJ1-1, the V gene TRBV12-3 or TRBV12-4; D possibly corresponds to TRBD1 (5 bases). Trimming cost V 5 bases and J 6 bases, with 13 bases left between them. The CDR3 extends over 13 amino acids.